Given below is one T cell receptor (beta chain) in context. As originally analysed: Estimation of nucleated cell counts was performed using reference gene primer amplification. Measured with immunoSEQ multiplex PCR; TCRdb has only the in-frame clones, and not every one. The V and J calls and clone size were taken over from that table, and D and trimming were inferred from the DNA. The profile shows some 130,000 clones, about 88% of them singletons. V was pared by 6 bases and J by 6 bases, with 17 bases between. Germline CDR1 is MNHEY and CDR2 is SVGAGI. The CDR3 runs to 15 residues. The sample comes from a study of blood T cell repertoires in COVID-19. As for the study in general: T cells, B-cell-depleted T cells, or PBMCs provided the cDNA or gDNA that served as material.

Specimen: peripheral blood. The V gene is TRBV6-5, the J gene TRBJ2-2; D perhaps matches TRBD2 (6 bases). The receptor's source is a man aged 45-60 years with active COVID-19. CDR3 bases: TGTGCCAGCAGGCATGATCGGGGGTGGGCCGGGGAGCTGTTTTTT. Encoded protein: CASRHDRGWAGELFF.